These 30 T cell receptor beta chains were all obtained from the same sample, sequenced in a study of human T cells and chemical hapten exposure. Unfractionated whole blood served as the source for total RNA extraction. One entry per CDR3 protein results from TCRdb running MiXCR on the 5' RACE reads. The sample has under 85,000 distinct CDR3 sequences, more than 7.5% seen once. The receptors were gathered from a male donor in good health.

The CDR3 region has the DNA TGTGCCAGCAGTTTAGCCACCGGGGCCTATAATTCACCCCTCCACTTT. It encodes CASSLATGAYNSPLHF. V is TRBV12-3 or TRBV12-4 and J is TRBJ1-6; unclear D gene. The ends were cut back, 0 bases at V and 2 bases at J, with 8 bases in the middle. The CDR3 is made up of 16 amino acids.

CDR3: CSASSGSPSRDEQFF. CDR3 in DNA: TGCAGTGCTAGTAGCGGGAGTCCGAGTAGGGATGAGCAGTTCTTC. The chain recombines TRBV20-1 with TRBJ2-1, with 9 nucleotides matching TRBD2. This CDR3 is built from 15 residues. V was clipped by 3 bases and J by 8 bases; unmatched bases: 11. CDR1 is DFQATT and CDR2 is SNEGSKA in the germline V gene (reference sequence).

The CDR3 spells CASTTGTAGNSPLHF. CDR3 DNA: TGTGCCAGTACCACAGGGACAGCCGGAAATTCACCCCTCCACTTT. This chain connects TRBV19 to TRBJ1-6; 7 bases are shared with TRBD1. The V segment lost 7 bases and the J segment 7 bases; nucleotides outside the gene matches: 10. Germline CDR1 and CDR2: LNHDA and SQIVND (reference sequence). The CDR3 contains 15 residues. The entire variable domain, with the rest obtained from reference TRBV19 and TRBJ1-6, is as follows: DGGITQSPKYLFRKEGQNVTLSCEQNLNHDAMYWYRQDPGQGLRLIYYSQIVNDFQKGDIAEGYSVSREKKESFPLTVTSAQKNPTAFYLCASTTGTAGNSPLHFGNGTRLTVT.

This sequence joins TRBV7-2 and TRBJ2-3, with TRBD2 matching over 9 bases. The germline V gene has CDR1 SGHTA and CDR2 FQGNSA. This CDR3 region has 16 residues. The trim removed 0 bases at V and 4 bases at J, leaving 5 bases unmatched. CDR3 sequence reads: CASSLASSGGSDTQYF. CDR3 DNA: TGTGCCAGCAGCTTAGCGTCAAGCGGGGGGTCAGATACGCAGTATTTT.

This clonotype has a handful of counts. The J gene is TRBJ1-5, the V gene TRBV2; perhaps TRBD1 as D (5 bases). Germline V gives CDR1 SNHLY, CDR2 FYNNEI. CDR3 size: 15 residues. Trimming stripped 0 bases from V and 8 bases from J, with 14 bases between. CDR3 protein: CASSEALSGQEPQHF. The CDR3 bases are TGTGCCAGCAGTGAAGCGCTATCAGGGCAGGAGCCCCAGCATTTT.

This clonotype occurred a few times. The CDR3 bases are TGCAGTGCTAGTGGGGTAGAAGAGCAGTACTTC. Translating it yields CSASGVEEQYF. The rearrangement links TRBV20-1 to TRBJ2-7, with D uncertain. CDR3 length: 11 residues. Germline V gene sequence: CDR1 DFQATT, CDR2 SNEGSKA (reference sequence). Trimming stripped 3 bases from V and 7 bases from J, with 10 bases between.

This clonotype was seen a few times. This sequence joins TRBV12-3 or TRBV12-4 and TRBJ2-1, with 7 bases lining up with TRBD2. The CDR3 contains 14 residues. The V segment lost 8 bases and the J segment 8 bases; nucleotides outside the gene matches: 12. The CDR3 nucleotides are TGTGCCAGCCTAAGCGGGATCAGCCCCCATGAGCAGTTCTTC. Translation: CASLSGISPHEQFF.

This clonotype appeared many times. V and J are TRBV5-1 and TRBJ1-5; D is ambiguous. Germline V gene lookup returns CDR1 SGHRS and CDR2 YFSETQ. Trimming cost V 0 bases and J 0 bases, with 7 bases left between them. The CDR3 runs to 15 residues. CDR3 amino acids: CASSLGDASNQPQHF. The CDR3 region has the DNA TGCGCCAGCAGCTTGGGAGACGCTAGCAATCAGCCCCAGCATTTT.

This clonotype was counted ten times or more. The rearrangement uses TRBV10-3 and TRBJ2-7; 10 bases match TRBD2. With V trimmed by 6 bases and J by 3 bases, 2 bases remained unmatched. Germline lookup yields CDR1 ENHRY and CDR2 SYGVKD. The CDR3 spans 13 residues. The chain's CDR3 is CAIRAGGDYEQYF. The CDR3 DNA is TGTGCCATCAGAGCGGGGGGGGACTACGAGCAGTACTTC.

This clonotype has more than one count but fewer than ten. This CDR3 is CASSLEQGGEKLFF. The DNA for the CDR3 is TGCGCCAGCAGCTTGGAACAGGGTGGTGAAAAACTGTTTTTT. V gene TRBV5-1 combines with J gene TRBJ1-4; a possible D gene is TRBD1 (6 bases). This CDR3 comprises 14 residues. Trimming stripped 0 bases from V and 7 bases from J, with 10 bases between. The V gene's germline CDR1 is SGHRS and CDR2 YFSETQ.

Note on this clonotype: This could be a read error, since a much larger clone is one nucleotide away. V usage is TRBV20-1 and J usage is TRBJ2-5; the match to TRBD2 covers 8 bases. Looked up from germline, CDR1 is DFQATT and CDR2 is SNEGSKA (reference sequence). This CDR3 comprises 14 residues. The V and J ends lost 6 bases and 4 bases, in that order; junction bases with no gene match: 10. Here the CDR3 reads CSATSGSVLETQYF. The DNA of the CDR3 is TGCAGTGCCACAAGCGGGAGTGTACTAGAGACCCAGTACTTC.

V is TRBV20-1 and J is TRBJ2-7; 9 positions agree with TRBD2. This CDR3 spans 14 amino acids. Looked up from germline, CDR1 is DFQATT and CDR2 is SNEGSKA (reference sequence). V lost 5 bases to trimming and J lost 1 base; unmatched junction nucleotides: 6. DNA of the CDR3: TGCAGTGCTCGTAGCGGGAGTGCTTCCTACGAGCAGTACTTC. Translated: CSARSGSASYEQYF.

This sequence joins TRBV7-9 and TRBJ2-1; D is undetermined. The CDR3 is made up of 15 amino acids. From germline, CDR1 is SEHNR and CDR2 FQNEAQ (reference sequence). V lost 4 bases to trimming and J lost 4 bases, with 14 bases between them. The CDR3 sequence is CASSSSEARYNEQFF. Here the CDR3 DNA reads TGTGCCAGCAGCTCCTCAGAAGCGAGATACAATGAGCAGTTCTTC.

This clonotype was counted a few times. The chain recombines TRBV29-1 with TRBJ2-7, with 10 nucleotides matching TRBD2. V shed 4 bases, J shed 3 bases, and the junction held 6 bases outside the gene matches. The CDR3 is 14 residues long. Germline loops: CDR1 SQVTM, CDR2 ANQGSEA. CDR3 protein: CSVVAGGIGYEQYF. The CDR3 nucleotides are TGCAGCGTTGTAGCGGGAGGAATCGGCTACGAGCAGTACTTC.

This clonotype was seen a few times. The rearrangement uses TRBV10-3 and TRBJ2-6; D is uncertain. V lost 3 bases to trimming and J lost 2 bases, with 17 bases between them. The germline CDR1 and CDR2 sequences are ENHRY and SYGVKD. This CDR3 spans 18 amino acids. The CDR3 DNA is TGTGCCATCAGTGAAGGTGAAGGGCGGTTAGCTGGGGCCAACGTCCTGACTTTC. Amino acids: CAISEGEGRLAGANVLTF.

This chain links TRBV5-1 with TRBJ2-7; tentatively, D is TRBD1 (5 bases). The CDR3 consists of 12 residues. V lost 1 base to trimming and J lost 5 bases, with 7 bases between them. Germline V gene data show CDR1 as SGHRS and CDR2 as YFSETQ. The CDR3 region has the DNA TGCGCCAGCAGCTTGCAGGGAAACGAGCAGTACTTC. It yields the protein CASSLQGNEQYF.

This clonotype was seen many times. The rearrangement uses TRBV6-5 and TRBJ1-3, with a possible D match to TRBD1 (5 bases). CDR3 size: 15 residues. The V end was cut by 6 bases, the J end by 1 base, with 13 bases between. The germline V gene encodes CDR1 MNHEY and CDR2 SVGAGI. The DNA for the CDR3 is TGTGCCAGCAGGTCGACAGTCTCTTCTGGAAACACCATATATTTT. Translation gives CASRSTVSSGNTIYF.

This clonotype has just a few counts. The chain uses TRBV7-9 and TRBJ2-3, with D maybe TRBD1 (6 bases). The V gene's germline CDR1 is SEHNR and CDR2 FQNEAQ (reference sequence). CDR3 length: 15 amino acids. The V end was cut by 6 bases, the J end by 2 bases, with 15 bases between. The CDR3 DNA sequence: TGTGCCAGCAGAGAGGACAGAAGTTTCACAGATACGCAGTATTTT. This sequence encodes CASREDRSFTDTQYF.

This clonotype was seen ten or more times. The chain combines TRBV20-1 with TRBJ2-3, with D perhaps matching TRBD2 (6 bases). Deletions cut 5 bases from V and 3 bases from J, with 12 bases between. Per germline, CDR1 DFQATT and CDR2 SNEGSKA (reference sequence). The CDR3 is 13 amino acids. CDR3 sequence: CSAAGLSTDTQYF. DNA for the CDR3: TGCAGTGCTGCAGGACTATCTACAGATACGCAGTATTTT.

The sample holds a few counts of this clonotype. The chain carries TRBV29-1 and TRBJ2-7; D ambiguous. The CDR3 is made up of 12 amino acids. Trimming cost V 3 bases and J 2 bases, with 8 bases left between them. Germline CDR1 reads SQVTM; CDR2 reads ANQGSEA. The CDR3 reads CSVDTDTYEQYF. CDR3 DNA sequence: TGCAGCGTTGACACAGACACCTACGAGCAGTACTTC.

In this sample, this clonotype turned up a few times. This chain uses TRBV12-3 or TRBV12-4 with TRBJ1-5, with TRBD1 identical over 12 bases. The CDR3 loop spans 21 amino acids. V shed 2 bases, J shed 3 bases, and the junction held 17 bases outside the gene matches. DNA for the CDR3: TGTGCCAGCAGTTTAACGTTTCGGGACAGGGGGCAAACCCTATCCAATCAGCCCCAGCATTTT. Amino acid sequence: CASSLTFRDRGQTLSNQPQHF.

The table lists this clonotype with a few counts. The chain combines TRBV9 with TRBJ2-1; TRBD2 aligns across 11 bases. Germline-derived CDR1 and CDR2 are SGDLS and YYNGEE. V dropped 0 bases and J dropped 4; count of bases not matched to a gene: 6. The CDR3 consists of 17 residues. The CDR3 reads CASSVALAGDRYNEQFF. The CDR3 region has the DNA TGTGCCAGCAGCGTAGCACTAGCGGGAGATAGGTACAATGAGCAGTTCTTC.

This clonotype came up a few times. The chain employs TRBV6-6 and TRBJ1-4; D possibly corresponds to TRBD1 (6 bases). The CDR3 has 15 amino acids. CDR1 and CDR2 (germline): MNHNY, SVGAGI (reference sequence). Trimming stripped 6 bases from V and 8 bases from J, with 19 bases between. For the CDR3, the DNA is TGTGCCAGCAGCGGGGGGGACAATCCGAGCGAAAAACTGTTTTTT. Its protein is CASSGGDNPSEKLFF.

This clonotype was seen many times. The CDR3 reads CASSPRTSGDYNEQFF. CDR3 in DNA: TGTGCCAGCAGCCCTAGGACTAGCGGGGACTACAATGAGCAGTTCTTC. The chain is built from TRBV12-3 or TRBV12-4 and TRBJ2-1; 12 nucleotides line up with TRBD2. This CDR3 is 16 amino acids long. V shed 6 bases, J shed 3 bases, and the junction held 6 bases outside the gene matches.

This clonotype was counted only a few times. The chain uses TRBV9 and TRBJ2-6; D possibly corresponds to TRBD1 (6 bases). The length of the CDR3 is 16 residues. CDR1 SGDLS and CDR2 YYNGEE come from the germline V gene. V was pared by 2 bases and J by 1 base, with 10 bases between. DNA of the CDR3: TGTGCCAGCAGCGTCCACAGGGTTTCTGGGGCCAACGTCCTGACTTTC. Translation gives CASSVHRVSGANVLTF.

This chain uses TRBV6-5 with TRBJ2-3, with D unresolved. The CDR3 sequence is 12 residues long. Germline assignment: CDR1 MNHEY and CDR2 SVGAGI. Between the trimmed V and J ends, which lost 7 bases and 6 bases, there was a span of 11 bases. This CDR3 reads CASNRYRDTQYF. The CDR3 coding sequence is TGTGCCAGCAATAGATATCGGGATACGCAGTATTTT.

This chain links TRBV7-3 with TRBJ2-2, with TRBD2 as a possible D gene (5 bases). Germline CDR1 and CDR2: SGHTA and FQGTGA. With 2 bases removed from V and 4 bases from J, the gap between germline ends came to 17 bases. This CDR3 has 17 residues. In nucleotides, the CDR3 is TGTGCCAGCAGCTTACAACGGCTAGCTCTGGGCACCGGGGAGCTGTTTTTT. Protein: CASSLQRLALGTGELFF.

This clonotype was picked up many times. The chain has TRBV7-2 and TRBJ2-5, with D perhaps given as TRBD1 or TRBD2 (7 bases each). The CDR3 extends over 14 amino acids. Germline CDR1 SGHTA, CDR2 FQGNSA. Between the trimmed V and J ends, which lost 5 bases and 9 bases, there was a span of 19 bases. This CDR3 is CASSPQGTAGAQYF. Here the CDR3 DNA reads TGTGCCAGCAGCCCACAGGGGACGGCGGGGGCCCAGTACTTC.

This clonotype has a handful of counts. The chain couples TRBV29-1 to TRBJ2-3; D remains unclear. V gave up 7 bases and J gave up 0 bases, with 11 bases separating them. This CDR3 comprises 13 residues. Germline CDR1 SQVTM, CDR2 ANQGSEA. This CDR3 reads CSASPLSTDTQYF. The CDR3 DNA reads as TGCAGCGCCTCCCCCCTCAGCACAGATACGCAGTATTTT.

This clonotype was observed a handful of times. The gene calls are TRBV5-1 and TRBJ2-4, with no clear D. There are 18 residues in the CDR3. Germline assignment: CDR1 SGHRS and CDR2 YFSETQ. V shed 8 bases and J shed 0 bases, with 24 bases lying between them. CDR3 protein: CARRNLRADGIAKNIQYF. Here the CDR3 DNA reads TGCGCCAGACGGAATTTAAGGGCTGACGGAATAGCCAAAAACATTCAGTACTTC.